Below are 27 T cell receptor beta chains sequenced from a single sample in a study of T cell repertoires in cytomegalovirus infection. Each CDR3 protein is one row after TCRdb ran MiXCR on the reads. The sample consists of some 150,000 distinct CDR3 sequences, about 6.5% of them appearing once. Sequenced: PBMCs. The receptors shown here come from a human donor in good health (CMV status not recorded). Some clones in this sample may be carry-over from other donors' samples.

This clonotype was seen at least ten times. The gene calls are TRBV9 and TRBJ2-1, with a possible D match to TRBD2 (5 bases). CDR1 SGDLS and CDR2 YYNGEE come from the germline V gene. V was pared by 1 base and J by 7 bases, with 12 bases between. This CDR3 region has 14 residues. CDR3 nucleotides: TGTGCCAGCAGCGTATTGGAGGTAGGGAATGAGCAGTTCTTC. Amino acids: CASSVLEVGNEQFF.

This clonotype came up many times. The CDR3 coding sequence is TGTGCCAGCAGCTCTGAAGCGGGGGGGAGCCTGGATACGCAGTATTTT. Translating gives CASSSEAGGSLDTQYF. The V and J genes are TRBV7-2 and TRBJ2-3; 10 nucleotides match TRBD2. Germline CDR1 SGHTA, CDR2 FQGNSA. This CDR3 is built from 16 residues. J was trimmed by 6 bases and V by 4 bases; bases with no gene match: 10.

The sample holds a few counts of this clonotype. The V and J genes are TRBV28 and TRBJ1-2; TRBD1 agrees at 7 bases. The CDR3 length is 13 residues. In germline, CDR1 is MDHEN, CDR2 SYDVKM. V was clipped by 8 bases and J by 7 bases; unmatched bases: 10. The CDR3 region is CASLDRWSIGYTF. The CDR3 region has the DNA TGTGCCAGCCTGGACAGGTGGTCGATTGGCTACACCTTC.

The V and J genes are TRBV10-3 and TRBJ2-7, with 12 bases fitting TRBD1. V was clipped by 6 bases and J by 5 bases; unmatched bases: 11. Germline-derived CDR1 and CDR2 are ENHRY and SYGVKD. The CDR3 contains 16 residues. The CDR3 coding sequence is TGTGCCATCAGCAGAACGGGACAGGGGGCCGACCACGAGCAGTACTTC. It translates to CAISRTGQGADHEQYF.

A note on this clonotype: A much more abundant neighbour one base away suggests this may be a read error. The genes are TRBV20-1 and TRBJ2-7; D not resolved. V lost 3 bases to trimming and J lost 2 bases, with 11 bases between them. This CDR3 is built from 13 residues. Germline V gives CDR1 DFQATT, CDR2 SNEGSKA (reference sequence). The CDR3 region is CSASLGQPYEQYF. In DNA, the CDR3 is TGCAGTGCTAGTCTCGGGCAACCCTACGAGCAGTACTTC.

This clonotype appeared many times. The chain is built from TRBV7-9 and TRBJ2-2; D is uncertain. With 1 base removed from V and 5 bases from J, the gap between germline ends came to 11 bases. CDR3 length equals 15 residues. The germline V gene has CDR1 SEHNR and CDR2 FQNEAQ (reference sequence). The CDR3 DNA follows: TGTGCCAGCAGCTTAGACTGGTGGGAAACCGGGGAGCTGTTTTTT. Its translation: CASSLDWWETGELFF.

The chain employs TRBV7-4 and TRBJ1-4; D not certain. Trimming pared 5 bases from V and 4 bases from J, leaving 11 bases between. CDR1 and CDR2 (germline): SGHVT, SQSDAQ. The CDR3 loop spans 14 amino acids. The CDR3 nucleotides are TGTGCCAGCAGCCCCGACGGCTATAATGAAAAACTGTTTTTT. It yields the protein CASSPDGYNEKLFF.

The chain employs TRBV7-9 and TRBJ2-3, with D maybe TRBD1 (6 bases). The CDR3 contains 17 residues. Deletions cut 1 base from V and 5 bases from J, with 19 bases between. Germline values: CDR1 SEHNR, CDR2 FQNEAQ (reference sequence). The CDR3 coding sequence is TGTGCCAGCAGCTTAGATCTCCGGGACACTATGAGAGATACGCAGTATTTT. Amino acids: CASSLDLRDTMRDTQYF.

This clonotype was counted many times. V gene TRBV28 combines with J gene TRBJ2-7, with D uncertain. V lost 7 bases to trimming and J lost 2 bases, with 24 bases between them. Per the germline V gene, CDR1 is MDHEN and CDR2 is SYDVKM. The CDR3 runs 17 residues. The CDR3 region is CASTPSGRSPSAYEQYF. The CDR3 nucleotides read TGTGCCAGCACCCCCTCCGGTAGGAGTCCGTCCGCCTACGAGCAGTACTTC.

This clonotype has ten or more counts. This rearrangement joins TRBV7-8 to TRBJ2-7; D remains ambiguous. V was shortened by 0 bases and J by 7 bases, with 10 bases between the two germline ends. The CDR3 runs to 13 residues. Germline V gene lookup returns CDR1 SGHVS and CDR2 FQNEAQ. This chain's CDR3 is CASSLAEFREQYF. CDR3 DNA: TGTGCCAGCAGCTTAGCGGAATTTAGGGAGCAGTACTTC.

This rearrangement joins TRBV7-2 to TRBJ1-4; D is possibly TRBD1 (6 bases). V lost 1 base, J lost 4 bases, and 7 bases lay in between. Germline CDR1 is SGHTA and CDR2 is FQGNSA. The CDR3 sequence is 14 residues long. CDR3 amino acids: CASSLGRGNEKLFF. CDR3 sequence (DNA): TGTGCCAGCAGCTTAGGCAGGGGTAATGAAAAACTGTTTTTT.

This clonotype was counted only a few times. The gene calls are TRBV6-5 and TRBJ2-1, with a tentative D call TRBD2 (5 bases). The CDR3 is 14 amino acids. The V end lost 0 bases, the J end lost 9 bases, and 12 bases lay between the germline ends. The germline V gene encodes CDR1 MNHEY and CDR2 SVGAGI. This CDR3 reads CASSYSSSVGEQFF. The CDR3 nucleotides are TGTGCCAGCAGTTACTCGAGTAGCGTCGGTGAGCAGTTCTTC.

There are many counts of this clonotype. The CDR3 bases are TGTGCCAGCAGCACCGACCGGGACAGAGAAAAACTGTTTTTT. Its protein is CASSTDRDREKLFF. The rearrangement links TRBV7-2 to TRBJ1-4; 7 bases are shared with TRBD1. Germline loops: CDR1 SGHTA, CDR2 FQGNSA. The CDR3 covers 14 residues. Trimming at V came to 5 bases and at J to 8 bases, leaving 8 bases not matched to a gene. Looking up the rest from reference TRBV7-2 and TRBJ1-4 gives the full variable domain: GAGVSQSPSNKVTEKGKDVELRCDPISGHTALYWYRQSLGQGLEFLIYFQGNSAPDKSGLPSDRFSAERTGGSVSTLTIQRTQQEDSAVYLCASSTDRDREKLFFGSGTQLSVL.

This clonotype was detected ten times or more. The V and J genes are TRBV7-2 and TRBJ1-2, with 9 bases fitting TRBD1. CDR1 and CDR2 (germline): SGHTA, FQGNSA. CDR3 length: 13 amino acids. The ends lost 6 bases at V and 7 bases at J; junction bases unmatched: 6. The DNA of the CDR3 is TGTGCCAGCAGAGAGGGACAGGGTGGTGGCTACACCTTC. Its protein is CASREGQGGGYTF.

V and J are TRBV12-3 or TRBV12-4 and TRBJ2-5, with TRBD1 matching over 8 bases. J gave up 4 bases and V 4 bases, and 11 bases lay outside the gene matches. This CDR3 has 16 amino acids. Written as DNA, the CDR3 is TGTGCCAGCAGTTCCCCAACGAGGACAGGGCGAGAGACCCAGTACTTC. Protein sequence: CASSSPTRTGRETQYF.

The rearrangement uses TRBV19 and TRBJ1-3, with D maybe TRBD1 (5 bases). V gave up 9 bases and J gave up 2 bases, with 14 bases separating them. In germline, CDR1 is LNHDA, CDR2 SQIVND (reference sequence). The CDR3 covers 14 residues. The CDR3 bases are TGTGCCAGCCGAAAGGACATAACTGGAAACACCATATATTTT. This encodes CASRKDITGNTIYF.

Ten or more counts support this clonotype. The chain combines TRBV7-2 with TRBJ1-1, with 7 positions matching TRBD1. With 1 base clipped from V and 11 bases from J, the junction kept 7 bases outside the gene matches. The CDR3 is 13 residues long. Per germline, CDR1 SGHTA and CDR2 FQGNSA. The chain's CDR3 is CASSLDRGMAAFF. Written as DNA, the CDR3 is TGTGCCAGCAGCTTAGACAGGGGAATGGCCGCTTTCTTT. The full variable domain, rest sourced from reference TRBV7-2 and TRBJ1-1, is GAGVSQSPSNKVTEKGKDVELRCDPISGHTALYWYRQSLGQGLEFLIYFQGNSAPDKSGLPSDRFSAERTGGSVSTLTIQRTQQEDSAVYLCASSLDRGMAAFFGQGTRLTVV.

This rearrangement joins TRBV5-4 to TRBJ2-3, with D perhaps TRBD1 (7 bases). CDR1 SGHNT and CDR2 YYREEE come from the germline V gene (reference sequence). Trimming stripped 3 bases from V and 5 bases from J, with 16 bases between. The CDR3 is made up of 15 amino acids. The CDR3 DNA sequence: TGTGCCAGCAGCTCCGAAGGAGGGGGCGGAGATACGCAGTATTTT. Amino acid sequence: CASSSEGGGGDTQYF.

This clonotype was detected a few times. The chain joins TRBV20-1 to TRBJ1-5; D uncertain. V was clipped by 6 bases and J by 9 bases, with 18 bases between them. Germline assignment: CDR1 DFQATT and CDR2 SNEGSKA (reference sequence). CDR3 length: 13 amino acids. CDR3 in amino acids: CSALFGVDPPQHF. The CDR3 coding sequence is TGCAGTGCCCTTTTCGGGGTGGATCCGCCCCAGCATTTT.

V gene TRBV3-1 combines with J gene TRBJ2-5, with TRBD2 matching 12 bases. V was clipped by 3 bases and J by 4 bases; unmatched bases: 12. Germline V gene sequence: CDR1 LGHDT, CDR2 YNNKEL (reference sequence). The CDR3 is made up of 18 amino acids. CDR3 DNA sequence: TGTGCCAGCAGCCATTGGGCCGGACTAGCGGGGATGGGAGAGACCCAGTACTTC. Translated, it gives CASSHWAGLAGMGETQYF.

This clonotype occurred many times. This chain joins TRBV12-5 and TRBJ2-1, with unresolved D. Trimming took off 3 bases at V and 5 bases at J, with 11 bases between the two ends. This CDR3 has 14 amino acids. Germline V gene data show CDR1 as LGHNT and CDR2 as FRNRAP. The CDR3 DNA reads TGTGCTAGTGGTTTAGTCCGGAAGGACAATGAGCAGTTCTTC. Its protein is CASGLVRKDNEQFF.

This clonotype was found many times. The gene calls are TRBV7-3 and TRBJ2-2; the match to TRBD2 covers 7 bases. Losses at the gene ends were 4 bases for V and 3 bases for J; bases not matched to a gene: 5. This CDR3 has 15 residues. The germline CDR1 and CDR2 sequences are SGHTA and FQGTGA. CDR3 residues: CASSWSGAHTGELFF. In DNA, the CDR3 is TGTGCCAGCAGCTGGAGCGGGGCTCACACCGGGGAGCTGTTTTTT.

The chain uses TRBV7-8 and TRBJ1-1; tentatively, D is TRBD1 (5 bases). CDR1 is SGHVS and CDR2 is FQNEAQ in the germline V gene. V lost 3 bases and J 1 base, leaving 12 bases between the germline ends. This CDR3 contains 15 residues. The CDR3 sequence is CASSFGGAGNTEAFF. As DNA, the CDR3 is TGTGCCAGCAGCTTTGGAGGGGCCGGGAACACTGAAGCTTTCTTT.

The sample holds a few counts of this clonotype. The chain couples TRBV7-9 to TRBJ1-2; perhaps TRBD1 as D (6 bases). Trimming pared 8 bases from V and 7 bases from J, leaving 11 bases between. Germline-derived CDR1 and CDR2 are SEHNR and FQNEAQ (reference sequence). CDR3 size: 11 residues. This chain's CDR3 is CASGEQGGYTF. Written as DNA, the CDR3 is TGTGCCAGCGGGGAACAGGGTGGCTACACCTTC.

This clonotype was observed a few times. The chain has TRBV5-6 and TRBJ1-4; 7 bases are a match to TRBD1. The germline V gene encodes CDR1 SGHDT and CDR2 YYEEEE. The CDR3 extends over 18 amino acids. Trimming cost V 4 bases and J 6 bases; bases outside gene matches: 18. CDR3 sequence: CASSHRQGATAMYEKLFF. As DNA, the CDR3 is TGTGCCAGCAGCCACCGACAGGGAGCGACCGCAATGTATGAAAAACTGTTTTTT.

This clonotype was seen many times. This chain joins TRBV7-2 and TRBJ1-6; 8 bases fit TRBD1. The junction had 7 bases not matched to a gene; V was cut back by 5 bases and J by 10 bases. CDR1 and CDR2 (germline): SGHTA, FQGNSA. This CDR3 comprises 14 residues. The CDR3 sequence is CASSLTGGRSPLHF. CDR3 coding DNA: TGTGCCAGCAGCCTTACAGGGGGTAGATCACCCCTCCACTTT.

This clonotype came up a few times. This chain links TRBV30 with TRBJ2-3; 8 bases line up with TRBD1. V gave up 5 bases and J gave up 2 bases; unmatched junction bases: 3. The germline V gene encodes CDR1 GTSNPN and CDR2 SVGIG (reference sequence). There are 13 residues in the CDR3. CDR3 amino acids: CAWGTGATDTQYF. CDR3 in DNA: TGTGCCTGGGGGACAGGAGCCACAGATACGCAGTATTTT.